This TCR beta chain is drawn from a study of post-analysis software for immune sequencing data. Study details: Secondary progressive, relapsing-remitting and progressive-relapsing multiple sclerosis were among the included disease courses. Study results and caveats: Five or six TRBV segments, TRBV5-6, TRBV5-1 and TRBV20-1 among them, were found more frequent in patients than controls. Samples sharing a preparation batch grouped tightly together when assessed by F measure.

As for this clonotype: Its target is not known.

Tagging with unique molecular identifiers was a feature of the TCR beta cDNA libraries. TCRdb itself ran the PCR reads through MiXCR, one entry per CDR3 protein. The data hold roughly 540,000 distinct CDR3 sequences, with 30% to 40% observed a single time. This CDR3 comprises 17 residues. The germline gives CDR1 SEHNR, CDR2 FQNEAQ (reference sequence). Trimming shortened V by 7 bases and J by 6 bases, and 25 bases separated the two germline ends. Material: blood. The gene calls are TRBV7-9 and TRBJ2-4; possibly TRBD1 or TRBD2 for D (5 bases each). The clonotype was recovered from a girl aged 2-17 years with multiple sclerosis. DNA for the CDR3: TGTGCCAGCACCTTCTCTGGGGGTGCTGGGGGTGGAAACATTCAGTACTTC. Protein: CASTFSGGAGGGNIQYF.